The 22 T cell receptor beta chains listed next were all sequenced from one sample in a study of OX40 agonist ivuxolimab in advanced cancers. TCRdb keeps only in-frame clones here, not all; method: immunoSEQ multiplex PCR. The table has under 20,000 clones, about nine tenths seen once. This specimen consisted of CD4+ or CD8+ T cells sorted from blood, obtained in a trial of the OX40 agonist ivuxolimab. These receptors were obtained from an adult with an advanced solid tumor such as melanoma, head and neck, liver or kidney cancer.

The CDR3 sequence is CASSLNFGSAYEQYF. CDR3 nucleotide sequence: TGTGCCAGCAGCTTAAACTTCGGATCGGCCTACGAGCAGTACTTC. The V call is TRBV11-2, the J call TRBJ2-7; unclear D gene. Between the trimmed V and J ends, which lost 2 bases and 2 bases, there was a span of 13 bases. The CDR3 is 15 residues long. Germline CDR1 and CDR2: SGHAT and FQNNGV. Combining the CDR3 with reference TRBV11-2 and TRBJ2-7 gives the whole variable domain EAGVAQSPRYKIIEKRQSVAFWCNPISGHATLYWYQQILGQGPKLLIQFQNNGVVDDSQLPKDRFSAERLKGVDSTLKIQPAKLEDSAVYLCASSLNFGSAYEQYFGPGTRLTVT.

This chain uses TRBV11-3 with TRBJ2-7, with 13 bases identical to TRBD2. CDR1 is SGHNT and CDR2 is YENEEA in the germline V gene. With 0 bases clipped from V and 5 bases from J, the junction kept 1 base outside the gene matches. The CDR3 runs 15 residues. DNA for the CDR3: TGTGCCAGCAGCTTAGATGGACTAGCGGGAGACGAGCAGTACTTC. The encoded protein is CASSLDGLAGDEQYF.

The gene calls are TRBV11-3 and TRBJ2-7, with TRBD2 as a possible D gene (5 bases). Trimming left V 4 bases short and J 4 bases short, with 14 bases between. The CDR3 has 14 amino acids. CDR1 and CDR2 (germline): SGHNT, YENEEA. CDR3 amino acids: CASSSLGSGYEQYF. DNA for the CDR3: TGTGCCAGCAGCTCCCTCGGGTCGGGGTACGAGCAGTACTTC.

The V call is TRBV18, the J call TRBJ2-5; D perhaps matches TRBD2 (6 bases). The V end was cut by 0 bases, the J end by 5 bases, with 19 bases between. The germline V gene has CDR1 KGHSH and CDR2 LQKENI. The CDR3 spans 17 residues. The CDR3 DNA reads TGTGCCAGCTCACCACCGAAACGTCTCTCGGCGGGGGAGACCCAGTACTTC. Its translation is CASSPPKRLSAGETQYF.

V is TRBV9 and J is TRBJ2-1, with 13 bases fitting TRBD2. Germline CDR1 reads SGDLS; CDR2 reads YYNGEE. The junction had 13 bases not matched to a gene; V was cut back by 3 bases and J by 1 base. The CDR3 is 20 amino acids. The chain's CDR3 is CASSGTWGTSGKNSYNEQFF. The CDR3 nucleotides read TGTGCCAGCAGCGGCACCTGGGGGACTAGCGGGAAGAATTCCTACAATGAGCAGTTCTTC. The variable domain in full, completed from reference TRBV9 and TRBJ2-1, reads DSGVTQTPKHLITATGQRVTLRCSPRSGDLSVYWYQQSLDQGLQFLIQYYNGEERAKGNILERFSAQQFPDLHSELNLSSLELGDSALYFCASSGTWGTSGKNSYNEQFFGPGTRLTVL.

In its sample, this clone was seen once. The V and J genes are TRBV13 and TRBJ1-5, with D maybe TRBD1 (6 bases). Germline CDR1 reads PRHDT; CDR2 reads FYEKMQ (reference sequence). V lost 6 bases, J lost 0 bases, and 9 bases lay in between. There are 14 residues in the CDR3. This chain's CDR3 is CASRDRYSNQPQHF. The CDR3, as DNA: TGTGCCAGCAGGGACAGATATAGCAATCAGCCCCAGCATTTT.

CDR3 sequence reads: CASSLSGQNYEQYF. The DNA for the CDR3 is TGTGCCAGCAGTTTATCTGGGCAGAACTACGAGCAGTACTTC. The rearrangement joins TRBV27 to TRBJ2-7; no clear D. The CDR3 consists of 14 residues. CDR1 is MNHEY and CDR2 is SMNVEV in the germline V gene (reference sequence). Trimming took off 0 bases at V and 3 bases at J, with 9 bases between the two ends.

The rearrangement uses TRBV19 and TRBJ2-5; 12 bases line up with TRBD2. With the DNA end fitting TRBJ2-7 better, the J assignment may be wrong. The CDR3 spans 14 residues. Germline V CDR1 and CDR2: LNHDA, SQIVND (reference sequence). CDR3 in amino acids: CASSTSGSFSEQYF. In DNA form, the CDR3 reads TGTGCCAGTTCGACTAGCGGGAGTTTCTCCGAGCAGTACTTC.

V and J are TRBV11-2 and TRBJ2-7; no definite D call. This CDR3 has 13 amino acids. Per the germline V gene, CDR1 is SGHAT and CDR2 is FQNNGV. V lost 1 base and J lost 2, with 6 bases in between. CDR3 region: CASSLAVTYEQYF. CDR3 DNA: TGTGCCAGCAGCTTAGCAGTTACCTACGAGCAGTACTTC.

This rearrangement joins TRBV7-3 to TRBJ2-3; TRBD2 matches 12 bases. Germline loops: CDR1 SGHTA, CDR2 FQGTGA. The V gene end was trimmed by 4 bases and the J gene end by 4 bases; junction bases not matched to a gene: 12. CDR3 length: 18 amino acids. CDR3 bases: TGTGCCAGCAGCTCCCAAAGACTAGCGGGAGAAGTAGCAGATACGCAGTATTTT. Its protein product is CASSSQRLAGEVADTQYF.

The J gene is TRBJ1-1, the V gene TRBV6-6, with TRBD1 matching 7 bases. Germline trimming cut 4 bases from V and 2 bases from J; bases unmatched to any gene: 10. Per germline, CDR1 MNHNY and CDR2 SVGAGI (reference sequence). The CDR3 contains 16 residues. CDR3 region: CASSFTTTGSNTEAFF. CDR3 nucleotides: TGTGCCAGCAGTTTTACTACGACAGGGTCTAACACTGAAGCTTTCTTT.

The sample holds a few counts of this clone. The rearrangement joins TRBV9 to TRBJ2-7, with TRBD2 matching 7 bases. There are 15 residues in the CDR3. V shed 0 bases, J shed 3 bases, and the junction held 6 bases outside the gene matches. Germline CDR1 reads SGDLS; CDR2 reads YYNGEE. This chain's CDR3 is CASSVGLADHYEQYF. The CDR3 DNA reads TGTGCCAGCAGCGTAGGTCTAGCGGACCACTACGAGCAGTACTTC.

As to this clone: This may be a read error: a much more frequent sequence differs by one nucleotide. The sample carries other DNA sequences with the same CDR3. The rearrangement joins TRBV11-2 to TRBJ2-7, with TRBD1 identical over 10 bases. The CDR3 is 13 residues long. Germline V gene sequence: CDR1 SGHAT, CDR2 FQNNGV. V gave up 5 bases and J gave up 4 bases; unmatched junction bases: 2. CDR3 nucleotide sequence: TGTGCCAGCAGCCCGGGACAGGGGTACGAGCAGTACTTC. Amino acid sequence: CASSPGQGYEQYF. The variable domain in full, completed from reference TRBV11-2 and TRBJ2-7, reads EAGVAQSPRYKIIEKRQSVAFWCNPISGHATLYWYQQILGQGPKLLIQFQNNGVVDDSQLPKDRFSAERLKGVDSTLKIQPAKLEDSAVYLCASSPGQGYEQYFGPGTRLTVT.

This chain joins TRBV5-1 and TRBJ2-2; D unclear. Trimming took off 1 base at V and 2 bases at J, with 12 bases between the two ends. This CDR3 region has 16 residues. Germline CDR1 reads SGHRS; CDR2 reads YFSETQ. Here the CDR3 reads CASSLITNTNTGELFF. CDR3 nucleotides: TGCGCCAGCAGCTTGATCACGAATACCAACACCGGGGAGCTGTTTTTT.

This clone was recorded once. The chain couples TRBV5-6 to TRBJ1-2, with 7 bases that match TRBD1. Trimming cost V 4 bases and J 7 bases; bases outside gene matches: 16. The CDR3 loop spans 16 amino acids. CDR1 SGHDT and CDR2 YYEEEE come from the germline V gene. The CDR3 reads CASSPRVAGQRSGYTF. CDR3 bases: TGTGCCAGCAGCCCCCGGGTAGCGGGACAGAGATCTGGCTACACCTTC. Full variable domain (outside the CDR3, taken from reference TRBV5-6 and TRBJ1-2): DAGVTQSPTHLIKTRGQQVTLRCSPKSGHDTVSWYQQALGQGPQFIFQYYEEEERQRGNFPDRFSGHQFPNYSSELNVNALLLGDSALYLCASSPRVAGQRSGYTFGSGTRLTVV.

The gene calls are TRBV19 and TRBJ1-6; D is uncertain. Looked up from germline, CDR1 is LNHDA and CDR2 is SQIVND (reference sequence). The CDR3 totals 13 residues. V was shortened by 9 bases and J by 5 bases, with 11 bases between the two germline ends. CDR3 loop: CASSDVDNSPLHF. DNA for the CDR3: TGTGCCAGCTCGGACGTAGATAATTCACCCCTCCACTTT.

CDR3 bases: TGTGCCAGCAGCGCCCCCCTCGGAATGAACACTGAAGCTTTCTTT. It specifies CASSAPLGMNTEAFF. The chain recombines TRBV9 with TRBJ1-1; D not certain. Germline CDR1 is SGDLS and CDR2 is YYNGEE. V lost 3 bases to trimming and J lost 0 bases, with 12 bases between them. The CDR3 spans 15 residues.

The chain joins TRBV19 to TRBJ1-1, with 8 bases lining up with TRBD1. With V trimmed by 5 bases and J by 0 bases, 20 bases remained unmatched. This CDR3 spans 20 amino acids. Germline CDR1 reads LNHDA; CDR2 reads SQIVND (reference sequence). The CDR3 DNA reads as TGTGCCAGTAGTCCCGGGACAGGTAACGGGGGACTCCTGATGAACACTGAAGCTTTCTTT. Its translation: CASSPGTGNGGLLMNTEAFF.

The J gene is TRBJ2-3, the V gene TRBV19; no reliable D call. CDR3 length: 14 amino acids. V gave up 2 bases and J gave up 6 bases, with 12 bases separating them. Germline V gene data show CDR1 as LNHDA and CDR2 as SQIVND (reference sequence). CDR3 DNA: TGTGCCAGTAGTATACAGGCCCCTGAGGATACGCAGTATTTT. Translated, it gives CASSIQAPEDTQYF.

The chain recombines TRBV9 with TRBJ2-3; D possibly corresponds to TRBD1 (5 bases). The CDR3 has 17 amino acids. The germline gives CDR1 SGDLS, CDR2 YYNGEE. The V end was cut by 4 bases, the J end by 1 base, with 19 bases between. This CDR3 reads CASSLQGPRIGTDTQYF. As DNA, the CDR3 is TGTGCCAGCAGCCTCCAGGGCCCCCGGATAGGCACAGATACGCAGTATTTT.

This sequence joins TRBV2 and TRBJ2-7; D possibly corresponds to TRBD1 (5 bases). Germline lookup yields CDR1 SNHLY and CDR2 FYNNEI. Trimming took 6 bases from V and 3 from J, leaving 18 bases between them. The CDR3 extends over 15 amino acids. CDR3 sequence: CASRTTDANYYEQYF. CDR3 nucleotide sequence: TGTGCCAGCAGGACGACAGATGCGAATTACTACGAGCAGTACTTC.

The table lists this clone with a few counts. The V call is TRBV27, the J call TRBJ2-7, with 7 positions matching TRBD2. The V gene end was trimmed by 3 bases and the J gene end by 7 bases; junction bases not matched to a gene: 9. CDR1 is MNHEY, CDR2 SMNVEV, per germline (reference sequence). There are 14 residues in the CDR3. The chain's CDR3 is CASSFGGRAGEQYF. The CDR3 bases are TGTGCCAGCAGTTTTGGAGGGAGGGCCGGTGAGCAGTACTTC.